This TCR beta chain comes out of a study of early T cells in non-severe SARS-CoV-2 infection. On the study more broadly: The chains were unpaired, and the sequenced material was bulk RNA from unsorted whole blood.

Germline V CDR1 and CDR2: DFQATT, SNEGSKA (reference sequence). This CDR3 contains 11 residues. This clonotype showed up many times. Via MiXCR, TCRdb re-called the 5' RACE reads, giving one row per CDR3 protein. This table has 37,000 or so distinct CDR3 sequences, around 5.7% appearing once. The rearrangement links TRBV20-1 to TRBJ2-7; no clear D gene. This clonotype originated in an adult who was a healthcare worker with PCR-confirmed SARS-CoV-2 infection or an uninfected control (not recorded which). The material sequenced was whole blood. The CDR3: CRASKPSSRYF. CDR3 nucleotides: TGCAGAGCGAGTAAGCCCTCAAGCCGGTACTTC.